Listed below are T cell receptor beta chains from one sample, sequenced in a study of blood T cell repertoires in COVID-19. Profiled with immunoSEQ multiplex PCR; TCRdb holds only in-frame clones, not every one. Of 91,000 or so clones listed, just under 90% are singletons. Sample: peripheral blood. All receptors come from a human donor in a cohort sampled during active COVID-19. The CDR3 runs from the conserved cysteine through the conserved F or W. Fields, in order: D gene, clone size, J gene, V gene, CDR3 protein, CDR3 DNA. The D gene is left open where the match is weak. Part of the rows lack a size; the others show once, few, many or a class for expanded clones.

TRBD2,-,TRBJ2-1,TRBV7-8,CASSVGGAGNEQFF,TGTGCCAGCAGCGTCGGGGGGGCAGGCAATGAGCAGTTCTTC
-,-,TRBJ1-6,TRBV10-3,CAISESIGQITNSPLHF,TGTGCCATCAGTGAGTCGATCGGACAGATAACTAATTCACCCCTCCACTTT
-,-,TRBJ2-1,TRBV9,CASGGTVNEQFF,TGTGCCAGCGGGGGGACAGTTAATGAGCAGTTCTTC
TRBD1,-,TRBJ2-5,TRBV11-2,CASSLGPGGETQYF,TGTGCCAGCAGCTTAGGGCCAGGGGGAGAGACCCAGTACTTC
TRBD1,-,TRBJ2-7,TRBV6-6,CASSFRTGEGYEQYF,TGTGCCAGCAGTTTCCGGACAGGGGAGGGCTACGAGCAGTACTTC
TRBD2,-,TRBJ2-7,TRBV7-3,CASSLAGGGTYEQYF,TGTGCCAGCAGCTTAGCGGGGGGCGGTACCTACGAGCAGTACTTC
-,-,TRBJ2-7,TRBV6-5,CASSPDGQYYEQYF,TGTGCCAGCAGCCCGGACGGACAGTATTACGAGCAGTACTTC
-,-,TRBJ1-3,TRBV7-9,CASSPWYGGSSGNTIYF,TGTGCCAGCAGCCCGTGGTATGGGGGGAGCTCTGGAAACACCATATATTTT
TRBD1,-,TRBJ2-7,TRBV7-2,CASSPGQGMFYEQYF,TGTGCCAGCAGCCCGGGACAGGGGATGTTCTACGAGCAGTACTTC
-,-,TRBJ2-7,TRBV12-3/TRBV12-4,CASSPATGQQYF,TGTGCCAGCAGTCCGGCGACGGGTCAGCAGTACTTC
TRBD1,-,TRBJ2-7,TRBV6-5,CASSASGQGNYEQYF,TGTGCCAGCAGCGCCTCGGGACAGGGGAACTACGAGCAGTACTTC
-,-,TRBJ2-5,TRBV3-1/TRBV3-2,CASSQTGGRETQYF,TGTGCCAGCAGCCAAACCGGGGGTAGAGAGACCCAGTACTTC
-,-,TRBJ1-1,TRBV7-2,CASSSWAGREAFF,TGTGCCAGCAGCTCTTGGGCAGGGCGTGAAGCTTTCTTT
-,-,TRBJ1-1,TRBV19,CASTRRTAWNTEAFF,TGTGCCAGTACCCGTCGGACAGCGTGGAACACTGAAGCTTTCTTT
-,-,TRBJ2-7,TRBV10-3,CAIREPTGSYEQYF,TGTGCCATCAGGGAACCTACAGGGTCCTACGAGCAGTACTTC
TRBD1,-,TRBJ1-6,TRBV7-2,CASSLYRGYNSPLHF,TGTGCCAGCAGCTTATACAGGGGGTATAATTCACCCCTCCACTTT
TRBD2,-,TRBJ2-1,TRBV10-3,CAISGLSGNTYNEQFF,TGTGCCATCAGTGGACTTAGCGGGAACACCTACAATGAGCAGTTCTTC
TRBD2,-,TRBJ2-2,TRBV3-1/TRBV3-2,CASSRRASGINTGELFF,TGTGCCAGCAGCCGTCGGGCTAGCGGAATTAACACCGGGGAGCTGTTTTTT
-,few,TRBJ1-2,TRBV7-9,CASSLIGEIWAESDGYTF,TGTGCCAGCAGCTTAATCGGCGAAATCTGGGCAGAAAGTGATGGCTACACCTTC
TRBD1,-,TRBJ1-1,TRBV5-6,CASSGRQGGNTEAFF,TGTGCCAGCAGCGGAAGACAGGGGGGAAACACTGAAGCTTTCTTT
-,-,TRBJ2-1,TRBV7-9,CASNLEGNLRNEQFF,TGTGCCAGCAACTTAGAGGGGAATCTACGGAATGAGCAGTTCTTC
TRBD1,-,TRBJ2-7,TRBV9,CASSVGQGNYEQYF,TGTGCCAGCAGCGTGGGACAGGGGAACTACGAGCAGTACTTC
-,once,TRBJ1-2,TRBV5-6,CASSSGQGPYYGYTF,TGTGCCAGCAGCTCCGGACAAGGGCCATACTATGGCTACACCTTC
TRBD2,-,TRBJ2-7,TRBV7-2,CASSLSAGGASSYEQYF,TGTGCCAGCAGCTTATCGGCGGGAGGGGCGAGCTCCTACGAGCAGTACTTC
TRBD1,-,TRBJ2-1,TRBV7-2,CASSTTDRGFLNEQFF,TGTGCCAGCAGCACAACAGACAGGGGATTTTTGAATGAGCAGTTCTTC
TRBD1,once,TRBJ1-2,TRBV5-6,CASSYYQTGAYGYTF,TGTGCCAGCAGCTACTATCAGACAGGGGCTTATGGCTACACCTTC
-,-,TRBJ2-3,TRBV9,CASSVVGLNTDTQYF,TGTGCCAGCAGCGTAGTAGGACTCAACACAGATACGCAGTATTTT
TRBD2,-,TRBJ2-1,TRBV19,CASSESSGRTYNEQFF,TGTGCCAGTAGTGAGTCTAGCGGGAGGACCTACAATGAGCAGTTCTTC
TRBD2,-,TRBJ2-3,TRBV28,CASSSSSGPRTQYF,TGTGCCAGCAGTTCCTCTAGCGGGCCGAGAACGCAGTATTTT
-,-,TRBJ1-1,TRBV9,CASSVAREGVAFF,TGTGCCAGCAGCGTAGCTCGGGAGGGGGTAGCTTTCTTT
TRBD1,-,TRBJ2-7,TRBV27,CASSLWGQGHYEQYF,TGTGCCAGCAGTTTATGGGGACAGGGACACTACGAGCAGTACTTC
TRBD2,-,TRBJ2-3,TRBV2,CASRVSGGGSTDTQYF,TGTGCCAGCAGGGTTAGCGGGGGAGGATCCACAGATACGCAGTATTTT
-,-,TRBJ2-3,TRBV30,CAWGSGNTDTQYF,TGTGCCTGGGGTAGCGGTAACACAGATACGCAGTATTTT
-,-,TRBJ1-4,TRBV3-1/TRBV3-2,CASSLARVGYEKLFF,TGTGCCAGCAGCCTGGCCAGGGTTGGATACGAAAAACTGTTTTTT
TRBD2,few,TRBJ2-2,TRBV27,CASKLAGLAGELFF,TGTGCCAGCAAACTAGCGGGGTTGGCCGGGGAGCTGTTTTTT
TRBD1,-,TRBJ2-7,TRBV18,CASSLDRTCQREQYF,TGTGCCAGCTCACTGGACAGGACATGTCAGCGGGAGCAGTACTTC
-,-,TRBJ1-2,TRBV2,CASSVAGSDGYTF,TGTGCCAGCAGTGTTGCAGGGTCGGATGGCTACACCTTC
-,-,TRBJ1-1,TRBV5-1,CASSAPQNTEAFF,TGCGCCAGCAGCGCCCCACAAAACACTGAAGCTTTCTTT
-,-,TRBJ2-3,TRBV24-1,CATSEFQGTDTQYF,TGTGCCACCAGTGAGTTCCAGGGTACAGATACGCAGTATTTT
TRBD2,-,TRBJ2-3,TRBV6-5,CASSPGLAGTDTQYF,TGTGCCAGCAGTCCGGGACTAGCGGGGACAGATACGCAGTATTTT
-,-,TRBJ1-4,TRBV7-9,CASSLTGRPNEKLFF,TGTGCCAGCAGCTTAACGGGTCGGCCTAATGAAAAACTGTTTTTT
TRBD1,-,TRBJ1-2,TRBV10-3,CAISVSDRGSNYGYTF,TGTGCCATCAGTGTTTCGGACAGGGGATCTAACTATGGCTACACCTTC
TRBD1,once,TRBJ1-6,TRBV7-9,CASSLAQGGGSPLHF,TGTGCCAGCAGCTTAGCGCAGGGGGGCGGATCACCCCTCCACTTT
TRBD1,-,TRBJ1-1,TRBV4-1,CASSQLQGFDTEAFF,TGCGCCAGCAGCCAGCTACAGGGGTTCGACACTGAAGCTTTCTTT
-,-,TRBJ1-2,TRBV28,CASRIRPPRGYGYTF,TGTGCCAGCAGAATTCGACCCCCTAGGGGCTATGGCTACACCTTC
TRBD1,-,TRBJ1-5,TRBV4-1,CASSQAGTGRGQPQHF,TGCGCCAGCAGCCAAGCCGGGACAGGGAGAGGTCAGCCCCAGCATTTT
TRBD1,-,TRBJ1-2,TRBV7-8,CASSFTGQGYGYTF,TGTGCCAGCAGCTTTACTGGACAGGGCTATGGCTACACCTTC
-,-,TRBJ2-6,TRBV6-2/TRBV6-3,CASSVRGEGSSGANVLTF,TGTGCCAGCAGTGTCCGGGGTGAGGGTTCGTCTGGGGCCAACGTCCTGACTTTC
TRBD2,-,TRBJ2-7,TRBV14,CASGGIAGGWYEQYF,TGTGCCAGCGGGGGAATAGCGGGAGGATGGTACGAGCAGTACTTC
-,-,TRBJ1-6,TRBV2,CASSVARQNSPLHF,TGTGCCAGCAGTGTGGCGCGGCAGAATTCACCCCTCCACTTT